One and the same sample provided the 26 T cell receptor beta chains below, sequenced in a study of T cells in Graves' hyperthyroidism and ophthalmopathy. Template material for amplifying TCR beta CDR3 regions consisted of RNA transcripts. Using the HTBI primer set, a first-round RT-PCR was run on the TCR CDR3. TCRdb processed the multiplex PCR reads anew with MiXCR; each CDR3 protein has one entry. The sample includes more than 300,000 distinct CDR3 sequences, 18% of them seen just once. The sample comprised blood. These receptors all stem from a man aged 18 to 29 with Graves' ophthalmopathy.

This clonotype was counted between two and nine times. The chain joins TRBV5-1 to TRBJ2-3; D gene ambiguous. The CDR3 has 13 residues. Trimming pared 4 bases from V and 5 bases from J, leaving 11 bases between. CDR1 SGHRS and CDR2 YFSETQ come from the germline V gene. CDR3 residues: CASSARTRDTQYF. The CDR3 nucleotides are TGCGCCAGCAGCGCGAGAACGAGAGATACGCAGTATTTT.

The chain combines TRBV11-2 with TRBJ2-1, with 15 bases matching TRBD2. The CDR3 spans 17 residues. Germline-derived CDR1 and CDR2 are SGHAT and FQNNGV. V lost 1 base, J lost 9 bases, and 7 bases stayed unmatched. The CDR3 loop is CASSLVGTSGGRGEQFF. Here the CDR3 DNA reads TGTGCCAGCAGCTTAGTAGGGACTAGCGGGGGGCGGGGTGAGCAGTTCTTC.

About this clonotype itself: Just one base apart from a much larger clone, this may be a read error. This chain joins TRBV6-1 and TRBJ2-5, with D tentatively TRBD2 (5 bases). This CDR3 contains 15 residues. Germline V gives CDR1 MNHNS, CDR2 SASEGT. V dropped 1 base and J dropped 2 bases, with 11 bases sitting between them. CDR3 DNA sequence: TGTGCCAGCAGTGAAGTACGGGGAAATCAAGAGACCCAGTACTTC. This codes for CASSEVRGNQETQYF.

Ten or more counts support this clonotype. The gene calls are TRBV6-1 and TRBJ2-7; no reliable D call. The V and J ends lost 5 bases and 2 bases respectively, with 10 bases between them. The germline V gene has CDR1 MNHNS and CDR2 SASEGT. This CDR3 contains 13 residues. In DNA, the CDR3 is TGTGCCAGCAGTTATGGCTTAACCTACGAGCAGTACTTC. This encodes CASSYGLTYEQYF.

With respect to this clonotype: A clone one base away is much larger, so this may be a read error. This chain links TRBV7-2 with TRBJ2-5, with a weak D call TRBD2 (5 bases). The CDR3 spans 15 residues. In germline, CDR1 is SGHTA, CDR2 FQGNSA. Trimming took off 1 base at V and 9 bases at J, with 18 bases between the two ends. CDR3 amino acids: CASSLENLQVEAQYF. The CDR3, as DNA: TGTGCCAGCAGCTTAGAGAACCTTCAAGTGGAGGCCCAGTACTTC.

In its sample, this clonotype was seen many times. CDR3 sequence (DNA): TGTGCCAGCAGCTTAGCCAGGATGAATACTAATGAAAAACTGTTTTTT. Protein sequence: CASSLARMNTNEKLFF. The chain employs TRBV7-9 and TRBJ1-4; D uncertain. V lost 0 bases to trimming and J lost 2 bases, with 10 bases between them. This CDR3 has 16 residues. Germline values: CDR1 SEHNR, CDR2 FQNEAQ (reference sequence). Based on the CDR3 plus reference TRBV7-9 and TRBJ1-4, the full variable domain is DTGVSQNPRHKITKRGQNVTFRCDPISEHNRLYWYRQTLGQGPEFLTYFQNEAQLEKSRLLSDRFSAERPKGSFSTLEIQRTEQGDSAMYLCASSLARMNTNEKLFFGSGTQLSVL.

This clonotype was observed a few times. DNA for the CDR3: TGTGCCACCAGTGATGGGACAGGGGGGAGGTATGGCTACACCTTC. Protein product: CATSDGTGGRYGYTF. J is TRBJ1-2 and V is TRBV24-1; 11 bases agree with TRBD1. The V gene's germline CDR1 is KGHDR and CDR2 SFDVKD. V was pared by 3 bases and J by 5 bases, with 4 bases of the junction left unmatched. The CDR3 is 15 residues long.

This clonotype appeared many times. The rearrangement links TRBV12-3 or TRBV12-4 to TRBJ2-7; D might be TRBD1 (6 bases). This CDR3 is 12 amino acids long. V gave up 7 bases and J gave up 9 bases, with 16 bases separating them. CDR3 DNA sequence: TGTGCCAGCACCTTAGGGGGTCGGGTGCAGTACTTC. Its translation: CASTLGGRVQYF.

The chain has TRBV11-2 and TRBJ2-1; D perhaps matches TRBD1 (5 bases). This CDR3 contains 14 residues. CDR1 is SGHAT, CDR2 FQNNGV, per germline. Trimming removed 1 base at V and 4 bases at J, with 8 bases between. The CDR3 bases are TGTGCCAGCAGCTTAGCGCAGGGTTACAATGAGCAGTTCTTC. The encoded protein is CASSLAQGYNEQFF. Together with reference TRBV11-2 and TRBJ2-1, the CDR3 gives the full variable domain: EAGVAQSPRYKIIEKRQSVAFWCNPISGHATLYWYQQILGQGPKLLIQFQNNGVVDDSQLPKDRFSAERLKGVDSTLKIQPAKLEDSAVYLCASSLAQGYNEQFFGPGTRLTVL.

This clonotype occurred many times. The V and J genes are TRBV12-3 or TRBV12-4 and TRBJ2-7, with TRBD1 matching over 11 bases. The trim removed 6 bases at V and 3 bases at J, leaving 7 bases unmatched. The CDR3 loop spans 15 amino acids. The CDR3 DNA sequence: TGTGCCAGCAGGACCGGGACAGGGGGGGTCTACGAGCAGTACTTC. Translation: CASRTGTGGVYEQYF.

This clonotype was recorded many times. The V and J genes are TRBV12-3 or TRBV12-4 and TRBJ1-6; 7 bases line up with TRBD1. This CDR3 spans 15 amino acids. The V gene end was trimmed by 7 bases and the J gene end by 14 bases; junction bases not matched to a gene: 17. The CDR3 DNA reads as TGTGCCAGCACCCTCGGACAGGCCCTTTGGGATGCCCTCCACTTT. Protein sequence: CASTLGQALWDALHF.

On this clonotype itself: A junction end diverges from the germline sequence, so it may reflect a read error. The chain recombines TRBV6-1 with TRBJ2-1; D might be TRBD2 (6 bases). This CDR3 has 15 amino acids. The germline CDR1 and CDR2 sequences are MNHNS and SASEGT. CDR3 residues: CASRGVGGFYSEQFF. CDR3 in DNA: TGTGCCAGCAGGGGAGTTGGGGGGTTCTACAGTGAGCAGTTCTTC.

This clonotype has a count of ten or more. CDR3 nucleotide sequence: TGCGCCAGCAGTGGCGAGACTCCGAGCGCAGATACGCAGTATTTT. It yields the protein CASSGETPSADTQYF. J is TRBJ2-3 and V is TRBV10-1, with unresolved D. V gave up 4 bases and J gave up 4 bases, with 15 bases separating them. CDR1 WNHNN and CDR2 SYGVQD come from the germline V gene (reference sequence). The CDR3 contains 15 residues.

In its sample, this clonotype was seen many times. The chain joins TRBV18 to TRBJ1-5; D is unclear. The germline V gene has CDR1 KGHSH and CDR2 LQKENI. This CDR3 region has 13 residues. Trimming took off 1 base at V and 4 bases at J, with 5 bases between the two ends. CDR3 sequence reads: CASSPRPNQPQHF. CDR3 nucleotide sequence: TGTGCCAGCTCACCACGACCAAATCAGCCCCAGCATTTT.

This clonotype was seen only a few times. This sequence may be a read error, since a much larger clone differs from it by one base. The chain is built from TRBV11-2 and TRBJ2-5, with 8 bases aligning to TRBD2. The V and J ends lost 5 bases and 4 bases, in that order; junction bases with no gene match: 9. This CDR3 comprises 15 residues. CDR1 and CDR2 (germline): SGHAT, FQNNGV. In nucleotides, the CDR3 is TGTGCCAGCAGCCCGGGGGGGGCGATCATAGAGACCCAGTACTTC. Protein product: CASSPGGAIIETQYF. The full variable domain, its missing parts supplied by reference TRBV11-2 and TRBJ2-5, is EAGVAQSPRYKIIEKRQSVAFWCNPISGHATLYWYQQILGQGPKLLIQFQNNGVVDDSQLPKDRFSAERLKGVDSTLKIQPAKLEDSAVYLCASSPGGAIIETQYFGPGTRLLVL.

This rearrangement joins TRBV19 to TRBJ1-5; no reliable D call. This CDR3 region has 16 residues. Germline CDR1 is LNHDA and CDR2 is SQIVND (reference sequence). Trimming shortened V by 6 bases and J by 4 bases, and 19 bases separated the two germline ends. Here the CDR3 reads CASRTSGRTGNQPQHF. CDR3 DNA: TGTGCCAGTAGGACTTCCGGGCGCACCGGGAATCAGCCCCAGCATTTT.

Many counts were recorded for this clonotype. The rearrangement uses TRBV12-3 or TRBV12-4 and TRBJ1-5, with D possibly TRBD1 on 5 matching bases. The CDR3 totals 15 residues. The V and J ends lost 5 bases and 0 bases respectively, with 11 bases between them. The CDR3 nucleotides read TGTGCCAGCAGTGCCGACAGCGGTAGCAATCAGCCCCAGCATTTT. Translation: CASSADSGSNQPQHF.

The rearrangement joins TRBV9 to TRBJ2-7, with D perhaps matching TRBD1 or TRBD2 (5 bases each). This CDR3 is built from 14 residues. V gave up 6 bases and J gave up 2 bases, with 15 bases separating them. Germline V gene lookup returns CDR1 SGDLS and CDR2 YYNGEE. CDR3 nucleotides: TGTGCCAGCACCCCAGCGACGGGACCCTACGAGCAGTACTTC. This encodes CASTPATGPYEQYF.

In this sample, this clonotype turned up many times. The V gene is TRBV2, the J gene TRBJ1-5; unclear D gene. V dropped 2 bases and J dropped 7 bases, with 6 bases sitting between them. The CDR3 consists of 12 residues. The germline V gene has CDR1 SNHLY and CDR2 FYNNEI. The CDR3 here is CASSESSQPQHF. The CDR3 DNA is TGTGCCAGCAGTGAATCTAGCCAGCCCCAGCATTTT. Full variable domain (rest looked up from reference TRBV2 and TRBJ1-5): EPEVTQTPSHQVTQMGQEVILRCVPISNHLYFYWYRQILGQKVEFLVSFYNNEISEKSEIFDDQFSVERPDGSNFTLKIRSTKLEDSAMYFCASSESSQPQHFGDGTRLSIL.

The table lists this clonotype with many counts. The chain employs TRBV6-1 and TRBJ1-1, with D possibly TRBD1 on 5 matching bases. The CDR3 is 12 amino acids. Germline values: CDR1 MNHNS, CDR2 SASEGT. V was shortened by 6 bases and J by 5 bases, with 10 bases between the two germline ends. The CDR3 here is CASRTGTTEAFF. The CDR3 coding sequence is TGTGCCAGCAGGACGGGGACGACTGAAGCTTTCTTT.

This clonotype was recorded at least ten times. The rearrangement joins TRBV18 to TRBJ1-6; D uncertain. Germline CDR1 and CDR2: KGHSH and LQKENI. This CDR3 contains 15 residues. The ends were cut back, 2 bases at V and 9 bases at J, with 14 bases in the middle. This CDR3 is CASSPNEEPFSPLHF. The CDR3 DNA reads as TGTGCCAGCTCACCAAATGAAGAGCCCTTTTCACCCCTCCACTTT.

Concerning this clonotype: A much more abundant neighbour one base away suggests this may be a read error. The CDR3: CASSDRASSYERYF. As DNA, the CDR3 is TGTGCCAGCAGCGACAGGGCGAGCTCCTACGAGCGGTACTTC. This rearrangement joins TRBV12-3 or TRBV12-4 to TRBJ2-7, with TRBD1 identical over 7 bases. The CDR3 has 14 residues.

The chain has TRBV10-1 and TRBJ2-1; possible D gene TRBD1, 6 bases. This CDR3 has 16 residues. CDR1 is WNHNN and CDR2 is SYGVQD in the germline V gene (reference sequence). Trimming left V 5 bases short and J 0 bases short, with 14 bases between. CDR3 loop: CASSPNRASSYNEQFF. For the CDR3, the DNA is TGCGCCAGCAGTCCGAACAGGGCCTCCTCCTACAATGAGCAGTTCTTC.

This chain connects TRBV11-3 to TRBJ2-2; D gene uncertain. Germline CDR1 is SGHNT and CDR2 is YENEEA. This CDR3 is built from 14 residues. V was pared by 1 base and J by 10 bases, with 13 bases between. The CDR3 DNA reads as TGTGCCAGCAGCTTAGGGGGTCGGTTGCAGGAGCTGTTTTTT. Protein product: CASSLGGRLQELFF.

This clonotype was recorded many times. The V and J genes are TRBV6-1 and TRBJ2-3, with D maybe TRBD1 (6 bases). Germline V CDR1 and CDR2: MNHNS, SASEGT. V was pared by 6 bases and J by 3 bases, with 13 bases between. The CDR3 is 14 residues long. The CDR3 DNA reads TGTGCCAGCAGCCAGGGGCTGGAGACAGATACGCAGTATTTT. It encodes CASSQGLETDTQYF.

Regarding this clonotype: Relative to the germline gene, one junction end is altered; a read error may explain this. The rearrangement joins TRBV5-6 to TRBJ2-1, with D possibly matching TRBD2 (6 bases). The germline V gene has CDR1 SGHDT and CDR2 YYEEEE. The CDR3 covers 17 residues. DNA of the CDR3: TGTGCCAGCAGTATTAGCGGAGTAGCGAGCTCCTACAATGAGCAGTCCTTC. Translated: CASSISGVASSYNEQSF.